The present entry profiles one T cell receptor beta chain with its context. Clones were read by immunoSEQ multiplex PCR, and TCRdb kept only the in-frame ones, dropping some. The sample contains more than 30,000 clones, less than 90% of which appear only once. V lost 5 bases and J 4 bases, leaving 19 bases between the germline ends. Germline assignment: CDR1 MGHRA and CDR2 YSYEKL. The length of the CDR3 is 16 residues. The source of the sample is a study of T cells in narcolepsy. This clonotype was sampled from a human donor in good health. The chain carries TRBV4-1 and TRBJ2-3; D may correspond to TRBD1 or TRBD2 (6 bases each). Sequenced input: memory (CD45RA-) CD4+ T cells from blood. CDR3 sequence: CASSFRVGGLADTQYF. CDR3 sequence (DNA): TGCGCCAGCAGCTTCCGCGTCGGGGGCTTGGCAGATACGCAGTATTTT.